The rows below give T cell receptor beta chains drawn from one sample of a study of cytotoxic CD8 clonotypes in ibrutinib-treated CLL. TCRdb's copy holds only in-frame clones and misses some; the assay was immunoSEQ multiplex PCR. The sample yields 150,000 to 200,000 clones, about 88% seen once. This specimen consisted of PBMCs, obtained at disease progression, from a patient treated with ibrutinib. All receptors derive from a human donor with chronic lymphocytic leukemia. Both conserved end residues are part of each CDR3. Fields, in order: V gene, CDR3 protein.

TRBV5-5 | CASSFPSYNEQFF
TRBV28 | CASRVPHTEAFF
TRBV11-2 | CASSLGPFEGYSYEQYF
TRBV7-8 | CASSILQGAPYNEQFF
TRBV5-5 | CASSLAGVASNQPQHF
TRBV9 | CASSAEQGGTGGNQPQHF
TRBV7-9 | CASSLARGTQFDTDTQYF
TRBV11-1 | CASSQTPYSGSGMETQYF
TRBV10-3 | CAISEGNGETQYF
TRBV6-1 | CASSELDGGRQAYEQYF
TRBV9 | CASSAGAASQSTDTQYF
TRBV4-1 | CASSQDQMAGTTTGELFF
TRBV5-4 | CASSSTGGNTEAFF
TRBV19 | CASRYGLAGYNEQFF
TRBV7-9 | CASSLPTSYEQYF